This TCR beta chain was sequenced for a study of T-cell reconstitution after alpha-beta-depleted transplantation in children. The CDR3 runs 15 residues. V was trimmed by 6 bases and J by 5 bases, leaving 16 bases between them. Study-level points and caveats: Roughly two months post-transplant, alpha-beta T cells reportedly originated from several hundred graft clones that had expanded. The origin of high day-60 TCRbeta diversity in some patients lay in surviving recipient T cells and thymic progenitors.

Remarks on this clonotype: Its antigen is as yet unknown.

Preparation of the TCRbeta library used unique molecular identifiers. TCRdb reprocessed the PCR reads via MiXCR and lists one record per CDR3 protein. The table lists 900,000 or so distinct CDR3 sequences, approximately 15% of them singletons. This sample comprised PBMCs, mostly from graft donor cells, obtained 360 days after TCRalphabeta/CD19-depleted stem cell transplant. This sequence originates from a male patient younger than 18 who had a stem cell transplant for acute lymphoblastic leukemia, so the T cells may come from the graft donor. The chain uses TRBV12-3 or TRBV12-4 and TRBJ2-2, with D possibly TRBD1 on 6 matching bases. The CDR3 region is CASRFTGLSTGELFF. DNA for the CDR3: TGTGCCAGCAGGTTTACAGGGCTAAGTACCGGGGAGCTGTTTTTT.